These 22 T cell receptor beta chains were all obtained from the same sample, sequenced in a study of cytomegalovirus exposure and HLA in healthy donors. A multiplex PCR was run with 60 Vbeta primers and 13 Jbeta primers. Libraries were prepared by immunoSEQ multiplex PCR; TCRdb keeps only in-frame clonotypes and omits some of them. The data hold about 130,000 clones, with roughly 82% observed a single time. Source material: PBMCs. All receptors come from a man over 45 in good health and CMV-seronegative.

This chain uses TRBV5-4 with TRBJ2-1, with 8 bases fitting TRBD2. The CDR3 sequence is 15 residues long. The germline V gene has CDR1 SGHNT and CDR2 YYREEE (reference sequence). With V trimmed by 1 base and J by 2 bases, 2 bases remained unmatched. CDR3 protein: CASSLYGGAYNEQFF. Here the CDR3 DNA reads TGTGCCAGCAGCTTGTACGGGGGGGCCTACAATGAGCAGTTCTTC. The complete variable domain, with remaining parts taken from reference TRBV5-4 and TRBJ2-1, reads ETGVTQSPTHLIKTRGQQVTLRCSSQSGHNTVSWYQQALGQGPQFIFQYYREEENGRGNFPPRFSGLQFPNYSSELNVNALELDDSALYLCASSLYGGAYNEQFFGPGTRLTVL.

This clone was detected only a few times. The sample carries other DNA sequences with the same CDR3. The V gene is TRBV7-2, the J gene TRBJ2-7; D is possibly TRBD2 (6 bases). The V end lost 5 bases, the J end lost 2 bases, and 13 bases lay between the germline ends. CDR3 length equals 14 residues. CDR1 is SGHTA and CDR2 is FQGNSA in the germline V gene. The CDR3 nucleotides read TGTGCCAGCAGCCCACCGGGACTTACCTACGAGCAGTACTTC. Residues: CASSPPGLTYEQYF.

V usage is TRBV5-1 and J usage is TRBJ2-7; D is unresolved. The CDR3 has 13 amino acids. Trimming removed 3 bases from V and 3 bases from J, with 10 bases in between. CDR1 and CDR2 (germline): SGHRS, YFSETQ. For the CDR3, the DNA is TGCGCCAGCAGCTCCGACACGTACTACGAGCAGTACTTC. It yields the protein CASSSDTYYEQYF.

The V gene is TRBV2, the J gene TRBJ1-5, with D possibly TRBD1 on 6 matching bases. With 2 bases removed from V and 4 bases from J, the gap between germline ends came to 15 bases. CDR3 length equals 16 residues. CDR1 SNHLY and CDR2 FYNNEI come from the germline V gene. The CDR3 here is CASSETQQGWNQPQHF. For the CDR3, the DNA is TGTGCCAGCAGTGAAACTCAACAGGGTTGGAATCAGCCCCAGCATTTT.

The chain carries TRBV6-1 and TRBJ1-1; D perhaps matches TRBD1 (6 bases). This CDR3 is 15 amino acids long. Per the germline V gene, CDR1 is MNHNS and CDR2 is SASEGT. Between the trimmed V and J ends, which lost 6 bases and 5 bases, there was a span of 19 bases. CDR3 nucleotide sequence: TGTGCCAGCAGGTCGGTTTGGGTTCAGGGGACTGAAGCTTTCTTT. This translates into CASRSVWVQGTEAFF.

The CDR3 spells CASSKQGETQYF. Here the CDR3 DNA reads TGCGCCAGCAGTAAACAGGGGGAGACCCAGTACTTC. The chain recombines TRBV10-2 with TRBJ2-5; 7 positions agree with TRBD1. Germline V gene data show CDR1 as WSHSY and CDR2 as SAAADI. V lost 5 bases to trimming and J lost 5 bases; unmatched junction nucleotides: 2. The CDR3 contains 12 residues.

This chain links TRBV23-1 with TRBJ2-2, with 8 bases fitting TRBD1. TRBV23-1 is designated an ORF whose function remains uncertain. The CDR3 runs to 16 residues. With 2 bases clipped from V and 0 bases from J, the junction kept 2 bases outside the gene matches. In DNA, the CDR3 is TGCGCCAGCAGTCAACCGGACAGGGCGAACACCGGGGAGCTGTTTTTT. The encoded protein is CASSQPDRANTGELFF.

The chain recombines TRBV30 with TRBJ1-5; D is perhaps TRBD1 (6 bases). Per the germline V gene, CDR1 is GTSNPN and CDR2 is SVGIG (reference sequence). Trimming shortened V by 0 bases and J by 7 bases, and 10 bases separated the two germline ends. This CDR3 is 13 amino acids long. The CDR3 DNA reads TGTGCCTGGAGTGTACTTCAGGGGCAGCCCCAGCATTTT. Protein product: CAWSVLQGQPQHF.

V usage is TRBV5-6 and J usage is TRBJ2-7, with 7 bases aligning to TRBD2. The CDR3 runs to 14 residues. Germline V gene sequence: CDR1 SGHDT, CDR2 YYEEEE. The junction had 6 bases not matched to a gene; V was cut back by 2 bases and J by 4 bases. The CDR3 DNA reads TGTGCCAGCAGCTTCCAGCGGGGTAGGTACGAGCAGTACTTC. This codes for CASSFQRGRYEQYF.

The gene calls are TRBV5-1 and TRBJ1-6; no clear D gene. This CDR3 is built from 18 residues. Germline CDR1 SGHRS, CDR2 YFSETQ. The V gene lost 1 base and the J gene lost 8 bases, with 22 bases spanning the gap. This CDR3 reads CASSLTHRATSRYSPLHF. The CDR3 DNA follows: TGCGCCAGCAGCTTGACACACCGGGCCACTAGCCGATATTCACCCCTCCACTTT.

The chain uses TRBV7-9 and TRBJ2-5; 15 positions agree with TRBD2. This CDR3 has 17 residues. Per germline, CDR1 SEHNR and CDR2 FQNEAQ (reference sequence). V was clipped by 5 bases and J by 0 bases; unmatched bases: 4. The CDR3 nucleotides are TGTGCCAGCAGCCGGGGGACTAGCGGGGGGTACCAAGAGACCCAGTACTTC. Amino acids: CASSRGTSGGYQETQYF.

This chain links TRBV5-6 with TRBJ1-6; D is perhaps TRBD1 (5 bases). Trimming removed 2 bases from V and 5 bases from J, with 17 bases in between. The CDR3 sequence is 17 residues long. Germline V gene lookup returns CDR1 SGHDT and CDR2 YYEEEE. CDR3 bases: TGTGCCAGCAGCTTAAGGGACTTCCCCCCCGATAATTCACCCCTCCACTTT. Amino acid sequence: CASSLRDFPPDNSPLHF.

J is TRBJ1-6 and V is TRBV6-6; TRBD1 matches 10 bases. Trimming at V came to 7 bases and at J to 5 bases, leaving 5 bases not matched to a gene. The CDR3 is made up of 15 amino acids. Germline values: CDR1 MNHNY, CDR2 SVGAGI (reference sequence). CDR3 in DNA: TGTGCCAGCACCGTGGACAGGGGGGATAATTCACCCCTCCACTTT. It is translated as CASTVDRGDNSPLHF.

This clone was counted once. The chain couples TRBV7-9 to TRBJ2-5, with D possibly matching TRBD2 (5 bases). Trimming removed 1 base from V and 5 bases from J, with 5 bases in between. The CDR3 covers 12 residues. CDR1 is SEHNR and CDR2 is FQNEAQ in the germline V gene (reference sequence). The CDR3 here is CASSLGEETQYF. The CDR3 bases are TGTGCCAGCAGCTTAGGGGAGGAGACCCAGTACTTC.

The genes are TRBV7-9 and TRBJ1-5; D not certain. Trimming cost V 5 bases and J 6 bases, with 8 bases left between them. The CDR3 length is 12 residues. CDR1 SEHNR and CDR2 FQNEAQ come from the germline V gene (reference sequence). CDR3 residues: CASSAGGQPQHF. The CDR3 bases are TGTGCCAGCAGCGCGGGAGGTCAGCCCCAGCATTTT.

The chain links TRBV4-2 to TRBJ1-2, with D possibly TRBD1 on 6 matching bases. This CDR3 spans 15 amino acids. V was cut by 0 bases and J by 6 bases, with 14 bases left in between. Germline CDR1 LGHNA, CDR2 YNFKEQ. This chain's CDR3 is CASSQETGSFDGYTF. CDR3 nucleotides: TGTGCCAGCAGCCAAGAAACAGGGAGCTTTGATGGCTACACCTTC.

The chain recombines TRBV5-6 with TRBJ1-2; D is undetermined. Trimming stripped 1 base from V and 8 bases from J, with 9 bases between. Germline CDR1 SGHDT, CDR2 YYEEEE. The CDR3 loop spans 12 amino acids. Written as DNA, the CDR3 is TGTGCCAGCAGCTTGAAACGGTGGGGCTACACCTTC. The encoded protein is CASSLKRWGYTF.

DNA of the CDR3: TGCGCCAGCAGCTCAGGAGGGGGAAACACCATATATTTT. It codes for CASSSGGGNTIYF. This chain connects TRBV5-1 to TRBJ1-3, with unresolved D. The V gene's germline CDR1 is SGHRS and CDR2 YFSETQ. V shed 3 bases and J shed 4 bases, with 8 bases lying between them. This CDR3 is built from 13 residues.

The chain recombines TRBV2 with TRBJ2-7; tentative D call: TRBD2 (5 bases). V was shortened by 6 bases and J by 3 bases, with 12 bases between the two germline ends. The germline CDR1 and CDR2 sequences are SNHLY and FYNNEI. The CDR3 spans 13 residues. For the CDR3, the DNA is TGTGCCAGCAGAGGAGTTGGACTCTACGAGCAGTACTTC. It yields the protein CASRGVGLYEQYF.

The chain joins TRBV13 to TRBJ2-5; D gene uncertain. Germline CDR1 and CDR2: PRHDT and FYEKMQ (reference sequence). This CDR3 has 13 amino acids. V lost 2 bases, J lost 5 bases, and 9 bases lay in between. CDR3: CASSLLSRETQYF. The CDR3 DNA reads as TGTGCCAGCAGCTTACTCTCCCGGGAGACCCAGTACTTC.

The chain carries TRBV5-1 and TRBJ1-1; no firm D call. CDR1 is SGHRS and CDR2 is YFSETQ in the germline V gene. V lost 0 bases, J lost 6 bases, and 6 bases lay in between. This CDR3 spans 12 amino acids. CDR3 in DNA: TGCGCCAGCAGCTTGGCAGGCCCTGAAGCTTTCTTT. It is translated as CASSLAGPEAFF.

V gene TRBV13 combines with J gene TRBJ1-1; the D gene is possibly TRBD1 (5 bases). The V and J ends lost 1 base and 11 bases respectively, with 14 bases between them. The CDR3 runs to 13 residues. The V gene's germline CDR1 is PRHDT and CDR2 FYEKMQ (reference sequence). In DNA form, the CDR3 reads TGTGCCAGCAGCTTAGATGTTGGGGCGCGGGCTTTCTTT. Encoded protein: CASSLDVGARAFF.